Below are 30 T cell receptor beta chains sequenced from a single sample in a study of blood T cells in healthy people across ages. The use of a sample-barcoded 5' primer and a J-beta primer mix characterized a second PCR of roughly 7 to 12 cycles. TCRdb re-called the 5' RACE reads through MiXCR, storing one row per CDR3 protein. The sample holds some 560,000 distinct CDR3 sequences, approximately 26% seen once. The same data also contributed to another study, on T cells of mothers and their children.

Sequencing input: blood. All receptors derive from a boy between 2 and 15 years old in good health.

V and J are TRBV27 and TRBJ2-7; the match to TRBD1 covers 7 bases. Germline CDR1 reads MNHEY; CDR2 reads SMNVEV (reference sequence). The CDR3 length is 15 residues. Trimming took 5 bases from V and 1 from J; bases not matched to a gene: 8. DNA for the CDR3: TGTGCCAGCAGTAGCTGGACAGGTTCGTCCTACGAGCAGTACTTC. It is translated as CASSSWTGSSYEQYF.

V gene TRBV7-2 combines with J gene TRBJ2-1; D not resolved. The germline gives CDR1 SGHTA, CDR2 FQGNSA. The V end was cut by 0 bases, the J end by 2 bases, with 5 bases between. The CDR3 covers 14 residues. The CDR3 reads CASSLAVAYNEQFF. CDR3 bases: TGTGCCAGCAGCTTAGCGGTTGCCTACAATGAGCAGTTCTTC.

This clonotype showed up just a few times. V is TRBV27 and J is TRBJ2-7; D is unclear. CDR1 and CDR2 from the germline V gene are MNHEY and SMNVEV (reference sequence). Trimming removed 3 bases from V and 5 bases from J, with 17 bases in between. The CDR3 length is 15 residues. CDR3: CASSFRLNQKNEQYF. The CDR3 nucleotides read TGTGCCAGCAGTTTTCGGCTAAACCAAAAAAACGAGCAGTACTTC.

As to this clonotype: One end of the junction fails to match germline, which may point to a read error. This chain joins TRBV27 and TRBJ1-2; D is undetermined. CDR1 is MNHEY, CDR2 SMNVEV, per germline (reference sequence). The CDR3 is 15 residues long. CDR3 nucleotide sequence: TGTGCCAGCGCCCCCATTGAGTTTGCCGACTATGGCTACGCCTTC. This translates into CASAPIEFADYGYAF.

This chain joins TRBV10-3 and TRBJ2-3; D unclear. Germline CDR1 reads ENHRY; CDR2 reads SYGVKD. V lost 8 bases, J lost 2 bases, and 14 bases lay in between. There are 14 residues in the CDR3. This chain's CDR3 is CAICSVPPTDTQYF. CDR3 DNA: TGTGCCATCTGCTCGGTACCTCCCACAGATACGCAGTATTTT.

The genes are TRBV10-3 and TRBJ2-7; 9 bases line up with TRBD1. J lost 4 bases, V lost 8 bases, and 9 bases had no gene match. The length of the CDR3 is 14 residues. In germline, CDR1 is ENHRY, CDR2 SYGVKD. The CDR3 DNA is TGTGCCATCGGAGGTCCCGGACAGGGGTACGAGCAGTACTTC. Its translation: CAIGGPGQGYEQYF.

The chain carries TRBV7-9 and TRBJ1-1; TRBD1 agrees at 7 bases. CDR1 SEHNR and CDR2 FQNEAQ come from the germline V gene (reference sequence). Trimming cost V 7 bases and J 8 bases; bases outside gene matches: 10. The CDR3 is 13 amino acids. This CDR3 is CASTTPRGREAFF. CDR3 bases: TGTGCCAGCACTACCCCGAGGGGGCGAGAAGCTTTCTTT.

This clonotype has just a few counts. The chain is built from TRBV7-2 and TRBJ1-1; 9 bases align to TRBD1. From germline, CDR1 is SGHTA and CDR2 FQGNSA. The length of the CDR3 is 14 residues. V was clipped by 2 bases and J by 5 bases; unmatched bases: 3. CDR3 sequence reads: CASSLRQGDTEAFF. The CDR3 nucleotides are TGTGCCAGCAGCTTACGACAGGGGGATACTGAAGCTTTCTTT.

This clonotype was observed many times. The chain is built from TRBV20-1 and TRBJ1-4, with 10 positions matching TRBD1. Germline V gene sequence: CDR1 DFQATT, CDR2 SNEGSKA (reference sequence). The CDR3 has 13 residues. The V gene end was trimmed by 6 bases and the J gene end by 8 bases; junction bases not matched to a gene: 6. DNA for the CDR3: TGCAGTGCCTCCGGGACAGGGGAAGAAAAACTGTTTTTT. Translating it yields CSASGTGEEKLFF.

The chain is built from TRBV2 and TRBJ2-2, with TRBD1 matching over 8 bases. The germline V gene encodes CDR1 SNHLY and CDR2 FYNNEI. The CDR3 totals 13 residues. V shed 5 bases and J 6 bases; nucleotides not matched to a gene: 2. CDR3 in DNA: TGTGCCAGCAGTATCAGGGGGCCCGGGGAGCTGTTTTTT. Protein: CASSIRGPGELFF.

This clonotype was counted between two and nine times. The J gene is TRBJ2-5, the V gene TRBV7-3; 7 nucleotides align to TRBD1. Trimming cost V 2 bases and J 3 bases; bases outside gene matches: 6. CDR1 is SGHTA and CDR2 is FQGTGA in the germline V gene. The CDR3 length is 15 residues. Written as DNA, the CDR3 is TGTGCCAGCAGCTTACGAAGGGGGCCGGAAGAGACCCAGTACTTC. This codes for CASSLRRGPEETQYF.

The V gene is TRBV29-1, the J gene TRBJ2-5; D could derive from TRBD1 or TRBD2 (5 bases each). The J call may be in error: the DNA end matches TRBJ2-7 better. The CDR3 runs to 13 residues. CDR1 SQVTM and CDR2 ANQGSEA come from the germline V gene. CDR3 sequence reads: CSVRDGYSYEQYF. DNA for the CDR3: TGCAGCGTCCGGGACGGATACTCCTACGAGCAGTACTTC.

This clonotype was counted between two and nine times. As DNA, the CDR3 is TGTGCCAGCAGCGTAGCAGGGGGCGGGTACGAGCAGTACTTC. Translated: CASSVAGGGYEQYF. This chain uses TRBV9 with TRBJ2-7; TRBD1 aligns across 8 bases. CDR3 size: 14 residues. Trimming removed 0 bases from V and 4 bases from J; junction bases left unmatched: 3. Germline V gene sequence: CDR1 SGDLS, CDR2 YYNGEE.

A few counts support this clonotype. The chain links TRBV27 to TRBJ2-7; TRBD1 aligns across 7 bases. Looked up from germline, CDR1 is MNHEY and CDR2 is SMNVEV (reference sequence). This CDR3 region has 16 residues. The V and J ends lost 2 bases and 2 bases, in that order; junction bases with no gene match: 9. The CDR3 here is CASSLGRRDSPYEQYF. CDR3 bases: TGTGCCAGCAGTTTAGGGAGAAGGGACAGTCCCTACGAGCAGTACTTC.

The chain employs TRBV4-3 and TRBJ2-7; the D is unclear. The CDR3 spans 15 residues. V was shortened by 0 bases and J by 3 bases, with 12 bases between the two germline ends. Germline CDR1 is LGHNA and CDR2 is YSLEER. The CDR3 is CASSQDGGSSYEQYF. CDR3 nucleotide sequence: TGCGCCAGCAGCCAAGATGGCGGATCGAGCTACGAGCAGTACTTC.

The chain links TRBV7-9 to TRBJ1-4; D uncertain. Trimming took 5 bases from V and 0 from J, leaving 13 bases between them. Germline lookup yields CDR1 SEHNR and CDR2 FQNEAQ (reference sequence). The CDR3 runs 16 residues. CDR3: CASSNLRSTTNEKLFF. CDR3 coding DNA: TGTGCCAGCAGCAATCTTCGCAGCACAACTAATGAAAAACTGTTTTTT. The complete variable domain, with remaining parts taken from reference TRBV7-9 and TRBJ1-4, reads DTGVSQNPRHKITKRGQNVTFRCDPISEHNRLYWYRQTLGQGPEFLTYFQNEAQLEKSRLLSDRFSAERPKGSFSTLEIQRTEQGDSAMYLCASSNLRSTTNEKLFFGSGTQLSVL.

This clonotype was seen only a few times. CDR3 amino acids: CASSLVGGPNEKLFF. The CDR3 region has the DNA TGTGCCAGCAGCTTGGTGGGGGGGCCTAATGAAAAACTGTTTTTT. The chain uses TRBV5-4 and TRBJ1-4, with D perhaps matching TRBD1 (6 bases). The CDR3 has 15 residues. Germline CDR1 reads SGHNT; CDR2 reads YYREEE (reference sequence). The V end lost 0 bases, the J end lost 3 bases, and 9 bases lay between the germline ends.

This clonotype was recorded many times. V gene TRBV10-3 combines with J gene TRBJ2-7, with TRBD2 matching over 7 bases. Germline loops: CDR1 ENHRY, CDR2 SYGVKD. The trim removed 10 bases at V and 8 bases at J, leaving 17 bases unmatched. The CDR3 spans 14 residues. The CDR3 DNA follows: TGTGCCACGACCGGGGCGGGAGAGTTTCAGCAGCAGTACTTC. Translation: CATTGAGEFQQQYF.

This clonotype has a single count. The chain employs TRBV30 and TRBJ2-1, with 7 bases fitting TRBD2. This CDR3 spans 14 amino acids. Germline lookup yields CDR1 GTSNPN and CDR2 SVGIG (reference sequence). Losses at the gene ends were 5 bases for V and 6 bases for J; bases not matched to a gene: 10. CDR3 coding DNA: TGTGCCTGGGAGGGCGGGAGTGTGGGCAATGAGCAGTTCTTC. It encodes CAWEGGSVGNEQFF.

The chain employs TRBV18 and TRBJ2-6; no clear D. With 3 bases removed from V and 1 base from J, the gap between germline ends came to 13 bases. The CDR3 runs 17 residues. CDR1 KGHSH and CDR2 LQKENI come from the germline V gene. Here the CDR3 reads CASSPNRQSSGANVLTF. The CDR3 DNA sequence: TGTGCCAGCTCACCTAATCGCCAGAGTTCTGGGGCCAACGTCCTGACTTTC.

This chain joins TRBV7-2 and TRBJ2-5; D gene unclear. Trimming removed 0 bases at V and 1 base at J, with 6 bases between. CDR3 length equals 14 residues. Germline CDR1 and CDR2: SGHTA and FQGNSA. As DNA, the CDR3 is TGTGCCAGCAGCTTAGCCCGCTTCCAAGAGACCCAGTACTTC. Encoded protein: CASSLARFQETQYF.

The CDR3 reads CASRWGSGANVLTF. CDR3 nucleotide sequence: TGTGCCAGCCGTTGGGGCTCTGGGGCCAACGTCCTGACTTTC. This chain links TRBV6-2 or TRBV6-3 with TRBJ2-6; no clear D. The CDR3 loop spans 14 amino acids. V was clipped by 8 bases and J by 0 bases, with 8 bases between them. Germline CDR1 MNHEY, CDR2 SVGEGT.

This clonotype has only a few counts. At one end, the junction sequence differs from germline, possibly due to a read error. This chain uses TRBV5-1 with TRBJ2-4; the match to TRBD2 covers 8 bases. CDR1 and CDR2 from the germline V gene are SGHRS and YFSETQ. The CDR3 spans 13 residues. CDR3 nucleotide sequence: TGTGCCAGCAGCTTTACTAGCGGCCGCATTCAGTACTTC. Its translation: CASSFTSGRIQYF.

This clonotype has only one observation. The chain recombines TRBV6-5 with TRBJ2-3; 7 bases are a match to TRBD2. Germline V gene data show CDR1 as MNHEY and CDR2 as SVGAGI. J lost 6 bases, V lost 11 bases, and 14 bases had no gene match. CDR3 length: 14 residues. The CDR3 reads CASGGQTSPDTQYF. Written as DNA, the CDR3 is TGTGCCTCCGGAGGCCAGACTAGCCCGGATACGCAGTATTTT.

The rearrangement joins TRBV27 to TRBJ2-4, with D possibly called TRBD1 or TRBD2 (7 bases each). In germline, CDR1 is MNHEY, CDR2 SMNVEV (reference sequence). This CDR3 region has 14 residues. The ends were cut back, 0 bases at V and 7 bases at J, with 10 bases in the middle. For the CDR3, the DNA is TGTGCCAGCAGTTTATCCCAGGGGGGGAACATTCAGTACTTC. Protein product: CASSLSQGGNIQYF.

The CDR3 sequence: CASSLADRADYGYTF. CDR3 nucleotides: TGTGCCAGCAGCTTAGCAGACAGGGCCGACTATGGCTACACCTTC. This chain uses TRBV7-9 with TRBJ1-2; 7 bases are a match to TRBD1. Germline lookup yields CDR1 SEHNR and CDR2 FQNEAQ (reference sequence). The CDR3 consists of 15 residues. V shed 0 bases, J shed 3 bases, and the junction held 4 bases outside the gene matches.

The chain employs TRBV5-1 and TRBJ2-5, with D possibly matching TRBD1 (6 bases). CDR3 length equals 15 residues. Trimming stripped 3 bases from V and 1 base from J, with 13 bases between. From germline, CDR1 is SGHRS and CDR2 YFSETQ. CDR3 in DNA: TGCGCCAGCAGCTGGGGGCTAAAGGTCCAAGAGACCCAGTACTTC. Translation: CASSWGLKVQETQYF.

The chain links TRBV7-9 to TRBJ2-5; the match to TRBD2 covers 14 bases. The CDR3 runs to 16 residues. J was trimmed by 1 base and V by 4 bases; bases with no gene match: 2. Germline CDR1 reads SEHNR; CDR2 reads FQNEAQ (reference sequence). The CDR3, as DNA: TGTGCCAGCAGCTCGACTAGCGGGGGGGGCCAAGAGACCCAGTACTTC. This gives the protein CASSSTSGGGQETQYF.

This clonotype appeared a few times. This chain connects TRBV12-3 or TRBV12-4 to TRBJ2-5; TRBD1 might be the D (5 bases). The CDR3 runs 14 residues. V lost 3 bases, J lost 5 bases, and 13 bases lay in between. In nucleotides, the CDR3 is TGTGCCAGCAGTTTTGGGGATAGGGGCGAGACCCAGTACTTC. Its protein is CASSFGDRGETQYF.

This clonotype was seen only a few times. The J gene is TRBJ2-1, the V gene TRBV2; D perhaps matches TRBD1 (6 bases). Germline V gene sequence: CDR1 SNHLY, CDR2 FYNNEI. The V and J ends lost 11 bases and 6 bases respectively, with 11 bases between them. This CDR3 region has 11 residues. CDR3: CAEGVGNEQFF. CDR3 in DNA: TGTGCCGAGGGGGTGGGCAATGAGCAGTTCTTC.